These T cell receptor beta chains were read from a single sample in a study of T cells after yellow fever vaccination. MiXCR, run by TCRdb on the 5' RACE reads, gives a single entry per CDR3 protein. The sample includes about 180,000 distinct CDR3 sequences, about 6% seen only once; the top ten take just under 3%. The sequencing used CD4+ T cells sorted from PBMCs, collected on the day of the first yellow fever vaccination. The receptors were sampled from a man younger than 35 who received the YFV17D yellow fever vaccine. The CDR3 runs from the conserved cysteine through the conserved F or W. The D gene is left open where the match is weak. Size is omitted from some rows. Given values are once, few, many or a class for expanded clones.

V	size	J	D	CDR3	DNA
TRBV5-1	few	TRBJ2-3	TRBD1	CASSQTGGSTDTQYF	TGCGCCAGCAGCCAAACAGGGGGCAGCACAGATACGCAGTATTTT
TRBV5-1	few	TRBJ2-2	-	CASSSLSGDTGELFF	TGCGCCAGCAGCTCCCTCTCGGGGGACACCGGGGAGCTGTTTTTT
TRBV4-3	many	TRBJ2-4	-	CASSQAWGPGAKNIQYF	TGCGCCAGCAGCCAAGCTTGGGGGCCGGGGGCCAAAAACATTCAGTACTTC
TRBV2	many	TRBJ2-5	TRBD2	CASSERLAGSTTQYF	TGTGCCAGCAGTGAAAGGCTAGCGGGGTCGACGACCCAGTACTTC
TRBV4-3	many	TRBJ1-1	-	CASRKSFMNTEAFF	TGCGCCAGCAGGAAGTCGTTCATGAACACTGAAGCTTTCTTT
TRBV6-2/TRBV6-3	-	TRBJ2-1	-	CATRTVSYNEQFF	TGTGCCACGCGAACGGTCTCCTACAATGAGCAGTTCTTC
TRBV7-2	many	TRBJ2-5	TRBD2	CASSLSAGGIQETQYF	TGTGCCAGCAGCTTATCCGCGGGGGGGATCCAAGAGACCCAGTACTTC
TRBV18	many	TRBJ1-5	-	CASSSEHSNQPQHF	TGTGCCAGCTCAAGCGAACATAGCAATCAGCCCCAGCATTTT
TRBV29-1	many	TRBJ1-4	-	CSANVGGRNEKLFF	TGCAGCGCAAATGTCGGCGGCCGTAATGAAAAACTGTTTTTT
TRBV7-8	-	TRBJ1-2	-	CASSLMRVTDGYTF	TGTGCCAGCAGCTTAATGAGAGTGACAGATGGCTACACCTTC
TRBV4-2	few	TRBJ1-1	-	CASSDFGHHTEAFF	TGTGCCAGCAGCGACTTCGGACACCACACTGAAGCTTTCTTT
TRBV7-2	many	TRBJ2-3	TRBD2	CASSLNSGGDTQYF	TGTGCCAGCAGCTTAAATAGCGGGGGGGATACGCAGTATTTT
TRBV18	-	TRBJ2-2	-	CASSPSTVGGELFF	TGTGCCAGCTCACCCTCGACAGTAGGCGGGGAGCTGTTTTTT
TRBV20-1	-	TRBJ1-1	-	CSAPAWGLYTEAFF	TGCAGTGCTCCCGCTTGGGGGCTCTACACTGAAGCTTTCTTT
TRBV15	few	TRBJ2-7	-	CATSRDTLAPTYEQYF	TGTGCCACCAGCAGAGATACCCTAGCGCCTACCTACGAGCAGTACTTC
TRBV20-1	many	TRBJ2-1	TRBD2	CSARVWVGGTSGEQFF	TGCAGTGCTAGAGTGTGGGTTGGCGGAACTAGCGGGGAGCAGTTCTTC
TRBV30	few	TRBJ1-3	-	CAWSPGTNTIYF	TGTGCCTGGAGTCCAGGGACAAACACCATATATTTT
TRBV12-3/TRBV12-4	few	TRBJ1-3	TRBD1	CASRTGTGIGNTIYF	TGTGCCAGCAGAACCGGGACAGGCATTGGAAACACCATATATTTT
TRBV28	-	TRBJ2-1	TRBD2	CASSLAGGLNEQFF	TGTGCCAGCAGCCTAGCGGGGGGTTTAAATGAGCAGTTCTTC
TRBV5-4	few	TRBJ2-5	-	CASSQPPGTQYF	TGTGCCAGCAGCCAGCCCCCAGGGACCCAGTACTTC
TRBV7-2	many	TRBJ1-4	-	CASSRSAGSNEKLFF	TGTGCCAGCAGCCGATCAGCAGGCTCTAATGAAAAACTGTTTTTT
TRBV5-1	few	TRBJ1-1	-	CASSFAPNTEAFF	TGCGCCAGCAGCTTCGCACCGAACACTGAAGCTTTCTTT
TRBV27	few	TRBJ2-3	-	CASRGTATDTQYF	TGTGCCAGCAGAGGGACTGCCACAGATACGCAGTATTTT
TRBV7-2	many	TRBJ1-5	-	CASSLGGFRNQPQHF	TGTGCCAGCAGCTTAGGAGGGTTTCGAAATCAGCCCCAGCATTTT
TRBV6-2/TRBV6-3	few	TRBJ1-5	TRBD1	CASSRVGQGAQPQHF	TGTGCCAGCAGCCGAGTGGGACAGGGGGCCCAGCCCCAGCATTTT
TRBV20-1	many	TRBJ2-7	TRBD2	CSARDSGGQGYEQYF	TGCAGTGCTAGAGATAGCGGGGGGCAAGGGTACGAGCAGTACTTC
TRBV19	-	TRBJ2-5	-	CASSIGGMPDQETQYF	TGTGCCAGTAGTATAGGTGGAATGCCCGACCAAGAGACCCAGTACTTC
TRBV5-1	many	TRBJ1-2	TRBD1	CASTPGTELYGYTF	TGCGCCAGCACCCCCGGGACAGAACTTTATGGCTACACCTTC
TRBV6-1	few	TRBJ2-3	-	CASRHQGLSPDTQYF	TGTGCCAGCAGACACCAGGGTCTGAGCCCAGATACGCAGTATTTT
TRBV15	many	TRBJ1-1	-	CATSRDLRGAFF	TGTGCCACCAGCAGAGATCTGCGGGGGGCTTTCTTT
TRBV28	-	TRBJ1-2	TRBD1	CASRDSRSYGYTF	TGTGCCAGCCGGGACAGCCGTTCTTATGGCTACACCTTC
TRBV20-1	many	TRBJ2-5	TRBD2	CSAPWSLAGETQYF	TGCAGTGCGCCCTGGTCACTAGCGGGCGAGACCCAGTACTTC
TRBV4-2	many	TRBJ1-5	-	CASSPGQNNQPQHF	TGTGCCAGCAGCCCAGGACAGAACAATCAGCCCCAGCATTTT
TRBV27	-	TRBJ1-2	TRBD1	CASSLNTGTGIGYTF	TGTGCCAGCAGTTTAAACACCGGGACAGGGATCGGCTACACCTTC
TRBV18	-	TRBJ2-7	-	CASSLADPYEQYF	TGTGCCAGTAGTTTGGCAGATCCCTACGAGCAGTACTTC
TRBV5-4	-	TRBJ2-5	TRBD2	CASSLVPLAVETQYF	TGTGCCAGCAGCTTGGTTCCTCTAGCGGTTGAGACCCAGTACTTC
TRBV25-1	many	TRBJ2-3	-	CASSARGTDTQYF	TGTGCCAGCAGTGCCAGAGGAACAGATACGCAGTATTTT
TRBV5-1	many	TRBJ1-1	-	CASSNRSWAVNTEAFF	TGCGCCAGCAGCAATCGTAGTTGGGCGGTGAACACTGAAGCTTTCTTT
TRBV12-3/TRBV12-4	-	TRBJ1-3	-	CASRQRRTAGNTIYF	TGTGCCAGCAGGCAGAGGCGGACGGCTGGAAACACCATATATTTT
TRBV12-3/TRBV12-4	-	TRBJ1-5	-	CASSSGHGGQPQHF	TGTGCCAGCAGTTCAGGACATGGGGGGCAGCCCCAGCATTTT
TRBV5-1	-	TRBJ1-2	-	CASRAGDADGYTF	TGCGCCAGCAGAGCGGGTGACGCGGATGGCTACACCTTC
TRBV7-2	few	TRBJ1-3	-	CDSSSLPRAASGNTIYF	TGTGACAGCAGCTCTTTACCCCGGGCAGCTTCTGGAAACACCATATATTTT
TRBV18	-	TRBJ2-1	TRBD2	CASSTGLANEQFF	TGTGCCAGCTCAACGGGACTAGCAAATGAGCAGTTCTTC
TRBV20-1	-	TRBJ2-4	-	CSALAQAKNIQYF	TGCAGTGCCCTCGCCCAAGCCAAAAACATTCAGTACTTC
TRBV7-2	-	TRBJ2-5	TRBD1	CASSFLAQGAGETQYF	TGTGCCAGCAGCTTCCTCGCTCAGGGGGCGGGAGAGACCCAGTACTTC
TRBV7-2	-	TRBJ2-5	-	CASSFHRQETQYF	TGTGCCAGCAGCTTTCACAGGCAAGAGACCCAGTACTTC
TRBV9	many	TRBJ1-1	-	CASSVGGTLAEAFF	TGTGCCAGCAGCGTGGGGGGGACTCTTGCGGAAGCTTTCTTT
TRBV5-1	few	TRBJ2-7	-	CASSRGTVTYEQYF	TGCGCCAGCAGCCGGGGGACGGTAACCTACGAGCAGTACTTC